These 10 T cell receptor beta chains were all obtained from the same sample, sequenced in a study of CD8+CD57+ T cells in acquired aplastic anemia. According to the study, genomic DNA was the template for TCR beta VDJ and CDR3 profiling. TCRdb re-analysed the reads in MiXCR, keeping a single row per CDR3 protein. The sample consists of some 180,000 distinct CDR3 sequences, approximately 45% of them appearing once. Sequencing was performed on sorted CD4+, CD8+, or CD8+CD57+ T cells (not recorded which) from PBMCs. These receptors all stem from a human donor in good health.

This clonotype was found many times. This chain connects TRBV5-4 to TRBJ1-1; weak D call: TRBD1 (5 bases). The CDR3 is 14 residues long. The V gene lost 5 bases and the J gene lost 1 base, with 12 bases spanning the gap. Germline assignment: CDR1 SGHNT and CDR2 YYREEE (reference sequence). In nucleotides, the CDR3 is TGTGCCAGCAGAGCTTTAGGGACGAACACTGAAGCTTTCTTT. It specifies CASRALGTNTEAFF.

This clonotype was recorded a few times. J is TRBJ1-1 and V is TRBV19, with D possibly TRBD1 on 5 matching bases. Germline V gene data show CDR1 as LNHDA and CDR2 as SQIVND (reference sequence). V lost 1 base and J 5 bases, leaving 8 bases between the germline ends. The CDR3 covers 13 residues. CDR3 sequence: CASSIARGTEAFF. The CDR3 nucleotides are TGTGCCAGTAGTATAGCTAGGGGTACTGAAGCTTTCTTT.

This chain uses TRBV10-3 with TRBJ2-5; the D is unclear. Germline-derived CDR1 and CDR2 are ENHRY and SYGVKD. V lost 2 bases, J lost 3 bases, and 10 bases lay in between. The CDR3 contains 14 residues. CDR3 loop: CAISEAGGEETQYF. CDR3 DNA sequence: TGTGCCATCAGTGAGGCTGGCGGAGAAGAGACCCAGTACTTC.

This clonotype was counted many times. V usage is TRBV4-2 and J usage is TRBJ2-3; 11 nucleotides agree with TRBD2. This CDR3 is built from 16 residues. Germline V lookup: CDR1 LGHNA, CDR2 YNFKEQ. J gave up 8 bases and V 6 bases, and 13 bases lay outside the gene matches. CDR3 protein: CASSDGGTSGPGTQYF. CDR3 bases: TGTGCCAGCAGTGATGGCGGGACTAGCGGCCCAGGTACGCAGTATTTT.

This clonotype was seen repeatedly, ten times or more. The rearrangement uses TRBV6-4 and TRBJ1-2, with a possible D match to TRBD1 (5 bases). Germline V gene data show CDR1 as MRHNA and CDR2 as SNTAGT. Trimming cost V 0 bases and J 3 bases, with 11 bases left between them. This CDR3 region has 15 residues. The CDR3 nucleotides are TGTGCCAGCAGTGACTCAAGCGGGGGAGACTATGGCTACACCTTC. Amino acids: CASSDSSGGDYGYTF.

This clonotype was seen more than once but under ten times. The V and J genes are TRBV14 and TRBJ2-2; 12 nucleotides align to TRBD2. J was trimmed by 5 bases and V by 3 bases; bases with no gene match: 7. The CDR3 is 17 residues long. From germline, CDR1 is SGHDN and CDR2 FVKESK. The CDR3 protein is CASSHSLTSGRTGELFF. The DNA of the CDR3 is TGTGCCAGCAGCCACTCCCTAACTAGCGGGAGGACCGGGGAGCTGTTTTTT.

The J gene is TRBJ1-1, the V gene TRBV7-9, with a possible D match to TRBD1 (6 bases). Germline V gives CDR1 SEHNR, CDR2 FQNEAQ (reference sequence). V was trimmed by 7 bases and J by 7 bases, leaving 16 bases between them. This CDR3 is built from 13 residues. CDR3 amino acids: CASIHRADVEAFF. The CDR3 DNA sequence: TGTGCCAGCATCCACAGGGCGGACGTTGAAGCTTTCTTT. The full variable domain, its missing parts supplied by reference TRBV7-9 and TRBJ1-1, is DTGVSQNPRHKITKRGQNVTFRCDPISEHNRLYWYRQTLGQGPEFLTYFQNEAQLEKSRLLSDRFSAERPKGSFSTLEIQRTEQGDSAMYLCASIHRADVEAFFGQGTRLTVV.

This clonotype appeared a single time. The rearrangement uses TRBV7-2 and TRBJ2-2; D may be TRBD2 (7 bases). Germline V CDR1 and CDR2: SGHTA, FQGNSA. V lost 8 bases to trimming and J lost 4 bases, with 17 bases between them. This CDR3 has 15 residues. CDR3 coding DNA: TGTGCCAGCTGCGCCGGGGGGCTCATCACCGGGGAGCTGTTTTTT. The encoded protein is CASCAGGLITGELFF.

J is TRBJ2-2 and V is TRBV6-1; 7 positions agree with TRBD2. Per the germline V gene, CDR1 is MNHNS and CDR2 is SASEGT. Trimming took 6 bases from V and 8 from J; bases not matched to a gene: 9. There are 14 residues in the CDR3. In DNA, the CDR3 is TGTGCCAGCAGAGGACTAGGTTCTGCGGGGGAGCTGTTTTTT. It encodes CASRGLGSAGELFF.

The V call is TRBV19, the J call TRBJ2-6, with D perhaps matching TRBD2 (6 bases). Per germline, CDR1 LNHDA and CDR2 SQIVND (reference sequence). This CDR3 contains 14 residues. Trimming cost V 9 bases and J 2 bases, with 11 bases left between them. The CDR3, as DNA: TGTGCCAGCAGCTCGGGGGCTGGGGCCAACGTCCTGACTTTC. This translates into CASSSGAGANVLTF.